What follows describes a single T cell receptor beta chain. The antigen is unknown. This CDR3 contains 14 residues. V lost 5 bases, J lost 2 bases, and 2 bases stayed unmatched. Germline CDR1 reads SGHRS; CDR2 reads YFSETQ. The data originate from a study of shared clonotypes between healthy human individuals. Overall study findings and caveats: Since donors were few, the genetic and exposure-history diversity represented was limited.

Over several immunoSEQ plates, each subset's genomic DNA was distributed in even portions. Repertoires were generated with immunoSEQ multiplex PCR, while TCRdb's copy carries only in-frame clones and drops some. The sample records approximately 470,000 clones, around 85% being singletons. The chain couples TRBV5-1 to TRBJ2-3, with 10 bases matching TRBD2. What was sequenced was PBMCs. This sequence originates from a woman aged 40 to 50 in good health. Some clones in this sample may be carry-over from other donors' samples. CDR3 in DNA: TGCGCCAGCAGTACTAGCGGGGACACAGATACGCAGTATTTT. It is translated as CASSTSGDTDTQYF.